This T cell receptor (beta chain) was found in a study of cytotoxic CD8 clonotypes in ibrutinib-treated CLL. Broader study findings: Public clonotypes, an uncommon group, contracted or remained stable on treatment. The study found clonality rose at ibrutinib response, then fell toward baseline at progression.

Turning to this clone: What it recognizes is unknown.

CDR3 length: 13 amino acids. Germline assignment: CDR1 SGHRS and CDR2 YFSETQ. V was cut by 2 bases and J by 7 bases, with 10 bases left in between. Depth targeted 1 in 200,000 to 1 in 1 million T cells, averaging roughly 9.7x coverage per clonotype. Some clones are missing from TCRdb's copy, which holds only in-frame ones; the method was immunoSEQ multiplex PCR. The sample lists 200,000 to 250,000 clones; 79% were seen once. This sequence originates from a human donor with chronic lymphocytic leukemia. The chain is built from TRBV5-1 and TRBJ2-4, with D perhaps being TRBD1 or TRBD2 (5 bases each). Sequenced material: PBMCs, taken after 12 months of ibrutinib treatment. The CDR3: CASSFGRENIQYF. The CDR3 region has the DNA TGCGCCAGCAGCTTTGGCAGGGAGAACATTCAGTACTTC.